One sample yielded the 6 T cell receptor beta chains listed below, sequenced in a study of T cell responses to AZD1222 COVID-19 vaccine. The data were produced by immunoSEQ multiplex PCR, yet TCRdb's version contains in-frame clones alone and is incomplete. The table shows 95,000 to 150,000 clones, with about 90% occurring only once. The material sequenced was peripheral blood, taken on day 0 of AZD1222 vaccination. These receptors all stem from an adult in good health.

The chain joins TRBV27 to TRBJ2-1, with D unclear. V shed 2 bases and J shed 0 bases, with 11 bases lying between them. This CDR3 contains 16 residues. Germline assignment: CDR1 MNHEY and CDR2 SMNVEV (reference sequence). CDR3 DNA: TGTGCCAGCAGTTTAACCGCGCATAGCTCCTACAATGAGCAGTTCTTC. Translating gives CASSLTAHSSYNEQFF.

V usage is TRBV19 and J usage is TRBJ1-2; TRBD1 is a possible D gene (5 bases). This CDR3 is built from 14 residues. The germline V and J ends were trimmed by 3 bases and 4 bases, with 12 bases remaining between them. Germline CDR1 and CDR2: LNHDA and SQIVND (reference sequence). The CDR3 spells CASSIGQGGYGYTF. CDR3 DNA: TGTGCCAGTAGTATTGGCCAGGGTGGCTATGGCTACACCTTC. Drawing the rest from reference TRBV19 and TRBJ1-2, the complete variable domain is DGGITQSPKYLFRKEGQNVTLSCEQNLNHDAMYWYRQDPGQGLRLIYYSQIVNDFQKGDIAEGYSVSREKKESFPLTVTSAQKNPTAFYLCASSIGQGGYGYTFGSGTRLTVV.

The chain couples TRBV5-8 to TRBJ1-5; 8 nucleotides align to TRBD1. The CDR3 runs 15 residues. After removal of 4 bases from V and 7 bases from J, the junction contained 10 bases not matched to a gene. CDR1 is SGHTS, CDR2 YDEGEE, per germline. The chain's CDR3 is CASSGGDRRGQPQHF. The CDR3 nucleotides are TGTGCCAGCAGCGGCGGGGACAGGCGCGGGCAGCCCCAGCATTTT.

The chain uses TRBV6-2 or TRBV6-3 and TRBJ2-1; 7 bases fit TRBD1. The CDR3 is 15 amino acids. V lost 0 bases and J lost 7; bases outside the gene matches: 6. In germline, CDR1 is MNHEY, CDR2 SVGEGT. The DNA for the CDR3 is TGTGCCAGCAGTTACTCCAACAGGGGCCTTAATGAGCAGTTCTTC. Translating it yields CASSYSNRGLNEQFF.

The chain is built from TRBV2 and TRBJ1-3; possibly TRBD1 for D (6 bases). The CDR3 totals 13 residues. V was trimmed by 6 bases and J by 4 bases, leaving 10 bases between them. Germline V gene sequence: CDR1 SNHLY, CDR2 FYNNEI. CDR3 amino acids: CASSDGTGNTIYF. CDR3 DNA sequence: TGTGCCAGCAGCGACGGGACAGGAAACACCATATATTTT.

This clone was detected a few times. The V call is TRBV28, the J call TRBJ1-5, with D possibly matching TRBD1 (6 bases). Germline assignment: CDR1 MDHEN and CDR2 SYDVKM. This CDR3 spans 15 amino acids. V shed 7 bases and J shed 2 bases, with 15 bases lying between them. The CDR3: CASIETGVGNQPQHF. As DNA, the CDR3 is TGTGCCAGCATTGAGACAGGAGTTGGCAATCAGCCCCAGCATTTT.